This TCR beta chain was sequenced during a study of T cell repertoires in cytomegalovirus infection. Across the study: Both a matching HLA type and CMV infection were indicated by public TCR beta signatures.

TCRdb fed the reads into MiXCR, producing one record per CDR3 protein. The sample consists of 500,000 to 600,000 distinct CDR3 sequences, approximately 15% of them appearing once. The germline gives CDR1 LGHNA, CDR2 YNFKEQ. This CDR3 is built from 16 residues. Trimming left V 4 bases short and J 0 bases short, with 16 bases between. Sequencing was performed on CD8+ T cells from PBMCs. The clonotype comes from a human donor in good health (CMV status not recorded). Some clones in this sample may be carry-over from other donors' samples. The chain has TRBV4-2 and TRBJ2-7; maybe TRBD2 (5 bases). The CDR3 bases are TGTGCCAGCAGCCGAAAGCCGGAGGTTATCTCCTACGAGCAGTACTTC. Protein sequence: CASSRKPEVISYEQYF.